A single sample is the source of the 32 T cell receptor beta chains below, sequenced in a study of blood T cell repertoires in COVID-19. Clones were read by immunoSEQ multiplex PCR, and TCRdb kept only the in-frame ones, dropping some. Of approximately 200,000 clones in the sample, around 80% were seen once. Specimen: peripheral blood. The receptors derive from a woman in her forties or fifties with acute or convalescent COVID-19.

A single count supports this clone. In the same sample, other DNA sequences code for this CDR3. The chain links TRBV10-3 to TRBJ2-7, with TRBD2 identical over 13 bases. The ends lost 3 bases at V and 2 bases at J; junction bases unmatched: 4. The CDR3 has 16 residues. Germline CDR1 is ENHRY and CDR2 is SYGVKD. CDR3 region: CAISDPGTSGTYEQYF. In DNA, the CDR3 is TGTGCCATCAGTGATCCCGGGACTAGCGGGACCTACGAGCAGTACTTC.

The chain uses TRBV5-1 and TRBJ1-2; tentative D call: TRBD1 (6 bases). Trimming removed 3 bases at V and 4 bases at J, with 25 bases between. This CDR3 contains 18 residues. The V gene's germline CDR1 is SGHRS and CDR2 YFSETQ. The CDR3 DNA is TGCGCCAGCAGCTCCTATGACCCAACAGGGAGGGGAAGCTATGGCTACACCTTC. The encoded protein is CASSSYDPTGRGSYGYTF.

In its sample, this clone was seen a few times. The CDR3 DNA reads TGTGCCAGCAGCCCGGCCGCGGCCGACAGAGCGTTCTACAATGAGCAGTTCTTC. Translation gives CASSPAAADRAFYNEQFF. The rearrangement links TRBV5-4 to TRBJ2-1, with D tentatively TRBD1 (5 bases). The V end was cut by 4 bases, the J end by 3 bases, with 23 bases between. The CDR3 totals 18 residues. Germline CDR1 is SGHNT and CDR2 is YYREEE (reference sequence).

CDR3 in amino acids: CASSFRTGSTYGYTF. Here the CDR3 DNA reads TGTGCCAGCAGCTTCAGGACAGGGAGCACCTATGGCTACACCTTC. The rearrangement joins TRBV7-2 to TRBJ1-2, with 8 bases that match TRBD1. There are 15 residues in the CDR3. The J segment lost 4 bases and the V segment lost 3 bases, leaving 7 bases of the junction unmatched. In germline, CDR1 is SGHTA, CDR2 FQGNSA.

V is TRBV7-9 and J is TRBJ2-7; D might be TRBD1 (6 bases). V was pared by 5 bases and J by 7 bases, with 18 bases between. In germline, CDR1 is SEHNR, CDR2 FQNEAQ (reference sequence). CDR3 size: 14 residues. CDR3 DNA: TGTGCCAGCAGCGCACCGGGACACGGGGCGGAGCAGTACTTC. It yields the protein CASSAPGHGAEQYF.

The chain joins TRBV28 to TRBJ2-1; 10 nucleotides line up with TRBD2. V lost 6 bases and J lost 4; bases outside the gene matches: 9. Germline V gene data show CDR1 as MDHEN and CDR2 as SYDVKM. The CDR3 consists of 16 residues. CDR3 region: CASSRGSGRIYNEQFF. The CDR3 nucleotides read TGTGCCAGCAGCCGGGGTAGCGGGAGGATATACAATGAGCAGTTCTTC.

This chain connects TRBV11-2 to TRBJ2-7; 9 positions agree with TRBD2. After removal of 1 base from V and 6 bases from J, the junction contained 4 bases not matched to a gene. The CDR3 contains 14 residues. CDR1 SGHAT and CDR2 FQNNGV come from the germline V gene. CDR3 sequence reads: CASSLGTSVFEQYF. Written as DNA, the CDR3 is TGTGCCAGCAGCTTAGGGACTAGCGTATTCGAGCAGTACTTC.

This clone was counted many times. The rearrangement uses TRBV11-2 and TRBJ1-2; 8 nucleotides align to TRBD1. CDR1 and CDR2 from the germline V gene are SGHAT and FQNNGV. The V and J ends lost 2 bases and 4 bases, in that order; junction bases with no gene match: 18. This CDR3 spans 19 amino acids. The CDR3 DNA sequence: TGTGCCAGCAGCTTAAAAGGCGGGGGCCAGGGGGCTCCCATCTATGGCTACACCTTC. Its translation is CASSLKGGGQGAPIYGYTF.

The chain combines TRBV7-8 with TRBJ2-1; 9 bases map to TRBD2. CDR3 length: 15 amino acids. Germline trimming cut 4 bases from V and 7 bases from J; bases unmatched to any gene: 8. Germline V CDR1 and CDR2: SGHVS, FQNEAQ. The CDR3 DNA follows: TGTGCCAGCAGCTCCTTAGCGGGAGATCTTAATGAGCAGTTCTTC. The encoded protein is CASSSLAGDLNEQFF.

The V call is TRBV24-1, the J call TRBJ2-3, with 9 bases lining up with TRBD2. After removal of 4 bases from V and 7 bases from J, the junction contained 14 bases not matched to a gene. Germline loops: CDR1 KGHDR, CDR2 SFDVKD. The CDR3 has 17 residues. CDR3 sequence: CATSDTSGGGAWNTQYF. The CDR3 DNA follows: TGTGCCACCAGTGACACCTCCGGCGGGGGGGCTTGGAATACGCAGTATTTT.

CDR3 in amino acids: CASSVGGTGEKLFF. DNA of the CDR3: TGTGCCAGCAGCGTAGGAGGGACAGGGGAAAAACTGTTTTTT. The chain has TRBV9 and TRBJ1-4, with 9 bases fitting TRBD1. The CDR3 is 14 amino acids. V lost 0 bases, J lost 8 bases, and 2 bases stayed unmatched. Germline V CDR1 and CDR2: SGDLS, YYNGEE.

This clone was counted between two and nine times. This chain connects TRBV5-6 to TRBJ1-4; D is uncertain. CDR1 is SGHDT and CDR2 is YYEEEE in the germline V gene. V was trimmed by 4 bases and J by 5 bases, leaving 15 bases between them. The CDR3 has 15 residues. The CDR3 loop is CASSRNWRLNEKLFF. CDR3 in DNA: TGTGCCAGCAGCCGTAACTGGCGGTTAAATGAAAAACTGTTTTTT. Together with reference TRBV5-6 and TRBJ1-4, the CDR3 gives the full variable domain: DAGVTQSPTHLIKTRGQQVTLRCSPKSGHDTVSWYQQALGQGPQFIFQYYEEEERQRGNFPDRFSGHQFPNYSSELNVNALLLGDSALYLCASSRNWRLNEKLFFGSGTQLSVL.

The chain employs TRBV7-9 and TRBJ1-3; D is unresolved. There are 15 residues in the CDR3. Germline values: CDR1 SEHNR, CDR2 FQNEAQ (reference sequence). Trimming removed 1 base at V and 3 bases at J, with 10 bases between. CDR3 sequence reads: CASSLVQTSGNTIYF. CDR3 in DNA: TGTGCCAGCAGCTTAGTCCAAACGAGTGGAAACACCATATATTTT. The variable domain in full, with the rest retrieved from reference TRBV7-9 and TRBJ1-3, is DTGVSQNPRHKITKRGQNVTFRCDPISEHNRLYWYRQTLGQGPEFLTYFQNEAQLEKSRLLSDRFSAERPKGSFSTLEIQRTEQGDSAMYLCASSLVQTSGNTIYFGEGSWLTVV.

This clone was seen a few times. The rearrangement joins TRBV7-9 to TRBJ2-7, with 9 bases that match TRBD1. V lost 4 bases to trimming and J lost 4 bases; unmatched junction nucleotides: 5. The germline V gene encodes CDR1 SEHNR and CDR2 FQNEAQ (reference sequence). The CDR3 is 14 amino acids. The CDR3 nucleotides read TGTGCCAGCAGCTCCGGGACAGGGACGTACGAGCAGTACTTC. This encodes CASSSGTGTYEQYF.

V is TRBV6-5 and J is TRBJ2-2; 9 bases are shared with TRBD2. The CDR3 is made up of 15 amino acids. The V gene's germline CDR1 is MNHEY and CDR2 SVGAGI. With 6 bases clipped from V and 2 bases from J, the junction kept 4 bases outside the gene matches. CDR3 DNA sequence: TGTGCCAGCAGAACAGGGACTAGCAACACCGGGGAGCTGTTTTTT. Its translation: CASRTGTSNTGELFF.

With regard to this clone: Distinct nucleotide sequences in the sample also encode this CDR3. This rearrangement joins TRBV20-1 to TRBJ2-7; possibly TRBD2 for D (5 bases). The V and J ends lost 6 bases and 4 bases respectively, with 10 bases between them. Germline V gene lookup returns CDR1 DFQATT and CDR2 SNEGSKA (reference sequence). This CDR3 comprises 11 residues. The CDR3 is CSARSGYEQYF. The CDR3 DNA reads TGCAGTGCCCGCTCGGGATACGAGCAGTACTTC.

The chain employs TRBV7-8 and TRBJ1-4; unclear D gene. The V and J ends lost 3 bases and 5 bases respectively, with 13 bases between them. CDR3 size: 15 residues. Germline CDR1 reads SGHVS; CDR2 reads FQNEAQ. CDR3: CASSLNLGRNEKLFF. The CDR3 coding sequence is TGTGCCAGCAGCTTGAACTTGGGGAGGAATGAAAAACTGTTTTTT.

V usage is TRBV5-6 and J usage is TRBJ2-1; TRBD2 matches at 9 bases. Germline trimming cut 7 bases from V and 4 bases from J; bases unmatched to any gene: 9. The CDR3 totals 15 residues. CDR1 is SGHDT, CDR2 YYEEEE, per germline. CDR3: CASRMGTSGYNEQFF. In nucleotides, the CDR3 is TGTGCCAGCCGCATGGGAACTAGCGGGTACAATGAGCAGTTCTTC.

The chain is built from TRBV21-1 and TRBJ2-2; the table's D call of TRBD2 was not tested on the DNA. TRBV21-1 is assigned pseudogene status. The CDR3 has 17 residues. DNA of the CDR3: TGTGCCAGCAGCAATGGGACTAGCGGGGTGAACACCGGGGAGCTGTTTTTT. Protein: CASSNGTSGVNTGELFF.

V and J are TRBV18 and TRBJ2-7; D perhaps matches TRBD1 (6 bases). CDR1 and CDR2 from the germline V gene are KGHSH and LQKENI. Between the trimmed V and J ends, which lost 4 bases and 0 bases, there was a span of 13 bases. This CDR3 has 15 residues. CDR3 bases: TGTGCCAGCTCACGATCAACAGGGAGCTCCTACGAGCAGTACTTC. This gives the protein CASSRSTGSSYEQYF.

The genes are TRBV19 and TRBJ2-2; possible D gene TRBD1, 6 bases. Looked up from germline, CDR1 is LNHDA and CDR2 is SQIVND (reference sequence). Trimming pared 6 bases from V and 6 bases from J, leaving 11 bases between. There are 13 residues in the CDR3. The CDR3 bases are TGTGCCAGTAGGTTACAGGGCTCCGGGGAGCTGTTTTTT. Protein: CASRLQGSGELFF.

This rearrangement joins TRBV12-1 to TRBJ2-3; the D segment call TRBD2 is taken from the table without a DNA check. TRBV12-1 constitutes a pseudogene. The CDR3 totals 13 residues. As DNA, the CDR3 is TGTGCCAGCAGCTTTGTATCCGCAGATACGCAGTATTTT. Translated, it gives CASSFVSADTQYF.

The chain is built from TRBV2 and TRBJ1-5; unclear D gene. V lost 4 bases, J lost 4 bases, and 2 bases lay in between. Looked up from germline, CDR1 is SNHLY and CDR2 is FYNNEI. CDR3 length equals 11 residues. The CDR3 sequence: CASSVNQPQHF. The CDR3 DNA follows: TGTGCCAGCAGTGTAAATCAGCCCCAGCATTTT.

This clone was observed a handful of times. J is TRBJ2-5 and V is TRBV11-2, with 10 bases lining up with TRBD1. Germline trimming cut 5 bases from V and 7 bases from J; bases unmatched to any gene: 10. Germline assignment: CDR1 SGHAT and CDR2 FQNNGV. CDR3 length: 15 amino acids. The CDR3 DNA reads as TGTGCCAGCAGCCATGGGACAGGGGCGGGAGTGACCCAGTACTTC. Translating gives CASSHGTGAGVTQYF.

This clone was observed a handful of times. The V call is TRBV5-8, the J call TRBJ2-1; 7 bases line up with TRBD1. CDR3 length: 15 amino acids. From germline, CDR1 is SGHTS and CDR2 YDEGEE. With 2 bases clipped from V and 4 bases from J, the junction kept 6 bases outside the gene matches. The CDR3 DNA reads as TGTGCCAGCAGCTTCGGACAGGACGTTTACAATGAGCAGTTCTTC. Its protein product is CASSFGQDVYNEQFF.

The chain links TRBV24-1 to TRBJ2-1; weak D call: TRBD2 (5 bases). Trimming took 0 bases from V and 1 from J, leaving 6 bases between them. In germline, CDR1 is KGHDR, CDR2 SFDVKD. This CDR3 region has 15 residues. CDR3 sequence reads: CATSDLRGSYNEQFF. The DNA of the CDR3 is TGTGCCACCAGTGATTTGCGGGGTTCCTACAATGAGCAGTTCTTC.

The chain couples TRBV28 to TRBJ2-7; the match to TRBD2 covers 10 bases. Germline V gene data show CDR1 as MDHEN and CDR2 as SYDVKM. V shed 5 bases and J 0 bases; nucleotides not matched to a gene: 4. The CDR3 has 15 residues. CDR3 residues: CASSPSGRASYEQYF. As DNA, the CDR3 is TGTGCCAGCAGTCCCAGCGGGAGGGCCTCCTACGAGCAGTACTTC.

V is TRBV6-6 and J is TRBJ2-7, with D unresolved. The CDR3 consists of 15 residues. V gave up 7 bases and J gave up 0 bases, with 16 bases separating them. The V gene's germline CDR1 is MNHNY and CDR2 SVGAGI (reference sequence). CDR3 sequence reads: CASKPSGGASYEQYF. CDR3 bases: TGTGCCAGCAAGCCCTCTGGCGGAGCCTCCTACGAGCAGTACTTC.

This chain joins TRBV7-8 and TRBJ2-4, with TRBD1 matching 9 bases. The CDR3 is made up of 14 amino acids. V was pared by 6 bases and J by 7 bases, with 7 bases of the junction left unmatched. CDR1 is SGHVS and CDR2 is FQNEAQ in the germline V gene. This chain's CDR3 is CASRPDRGANIQYF. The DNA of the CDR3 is TGTGCCAGCAGACCCGACAGGGGGGCCAACATTCAGTACTTC.

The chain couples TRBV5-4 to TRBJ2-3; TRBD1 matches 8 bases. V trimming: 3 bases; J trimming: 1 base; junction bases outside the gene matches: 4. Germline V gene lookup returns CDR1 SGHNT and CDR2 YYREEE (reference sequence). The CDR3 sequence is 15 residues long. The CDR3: CASSSGGWGTDTQYF. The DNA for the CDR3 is TGTGCCAGCAGCTCAGGGGGCTGGGGCACAGATACGCAGTATTTT.

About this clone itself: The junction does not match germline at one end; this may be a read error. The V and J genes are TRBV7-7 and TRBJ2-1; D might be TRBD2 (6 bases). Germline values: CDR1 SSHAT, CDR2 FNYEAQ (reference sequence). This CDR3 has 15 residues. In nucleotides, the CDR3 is TGTGCTAGCAGCTCCTTTGGACATGGGAGGAATGAGCAGTTCTTC. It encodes CASSSFGHGRNEQFF.

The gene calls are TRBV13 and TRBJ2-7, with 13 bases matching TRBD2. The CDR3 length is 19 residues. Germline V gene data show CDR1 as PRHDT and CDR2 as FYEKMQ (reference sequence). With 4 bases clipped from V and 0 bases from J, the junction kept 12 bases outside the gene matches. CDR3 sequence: CASSSRDGLAGVSSYEQYF. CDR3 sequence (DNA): TGTGCCAGCAGCTCGCGCGATGGACTAGCGGGAGTCAGCTCCTACGAGCAGTACTTC. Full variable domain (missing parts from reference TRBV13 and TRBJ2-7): AAGVIQSPRHLIKEKRETATLKCYPIPRHDTVYWYQQGPGQDPQFLISFYEKMQSDKGSIPDRFSAQQFSDYHSELNMSSLELGDSALYFCASSSRDGLAGVSSYEQYFGPGTRLTVT.